This T cell receptor (beta chain) stems from a study of T cell responses to AZD1222 COVID-19 vaccine. Whole-study results and caveats: Vaccine-related CD4 TCRs covered spike, predominating at 160-218 and 743-854. No day 14 peak samples; only post-peak repertoires were characterized. Donors in the cohort were predominantly white British and more often female, and clonal diversity was possibly underestimated.

Trimming removed 6 bases at V and 5 bases at J, with 10 bases between. The V gene's germline CDR1 is SGHVS and CDR2 FQNEAQ. The CDR3 is made up of 12 amino acids. Profiling relied on immunoSEQ multiplex PCR, and the TCRdb table lists in-frame clones only, not all of them. The sample consists of about 93,000 clones, 85% to 90% of them appearing once. Concerning this clone itself: Antigen specificity is unknown.

The receptor was derived from an adult who received the AZD1222 COVID-19 vaccine. The material sequenced was peripheral blood, taken 28 days after the second AZD1222 dose. The genes are TRBV7-8 and TRBJ2-5; D unclear. In DNA, the CDR3 is TGTGCCAGCAGTCAGACGTCTGAGACCCAGTACTTC. Translating gives CASSQTSETQYF.